This TCR beta chain is drawn from a study of blood T cell repertoires in COVID-19. The assay was immunoSEQ multiplex PCR, and TCRdb's table has in-frame clones only and misses some. The profile shows around 260,000 clones, approximately 83% of them singletons. The length of the CDR3 is 17 residues. Trimming stripped 3 bases from V and 1 base from J, with 20 bases between. From germline, CDR1 is SGHDT and CDR2 YYEEEE. This chain connects TRBV5-6 to TRBJ2-7; D is perhaps TRBD1 (6 bases). The specimen was PBMCs or T cells enriched from blood (not recorded which). This receptor was taken from a woman aged 30 to 39 who had recovered from COVID-19. CDR3 in DNA: TGTGCCAGCAGCTCCCCGTGGGACACGCGTTCTTCCTACGAGCAGTACTTC. As protein: CASSSPWDTRSSYEQYF.